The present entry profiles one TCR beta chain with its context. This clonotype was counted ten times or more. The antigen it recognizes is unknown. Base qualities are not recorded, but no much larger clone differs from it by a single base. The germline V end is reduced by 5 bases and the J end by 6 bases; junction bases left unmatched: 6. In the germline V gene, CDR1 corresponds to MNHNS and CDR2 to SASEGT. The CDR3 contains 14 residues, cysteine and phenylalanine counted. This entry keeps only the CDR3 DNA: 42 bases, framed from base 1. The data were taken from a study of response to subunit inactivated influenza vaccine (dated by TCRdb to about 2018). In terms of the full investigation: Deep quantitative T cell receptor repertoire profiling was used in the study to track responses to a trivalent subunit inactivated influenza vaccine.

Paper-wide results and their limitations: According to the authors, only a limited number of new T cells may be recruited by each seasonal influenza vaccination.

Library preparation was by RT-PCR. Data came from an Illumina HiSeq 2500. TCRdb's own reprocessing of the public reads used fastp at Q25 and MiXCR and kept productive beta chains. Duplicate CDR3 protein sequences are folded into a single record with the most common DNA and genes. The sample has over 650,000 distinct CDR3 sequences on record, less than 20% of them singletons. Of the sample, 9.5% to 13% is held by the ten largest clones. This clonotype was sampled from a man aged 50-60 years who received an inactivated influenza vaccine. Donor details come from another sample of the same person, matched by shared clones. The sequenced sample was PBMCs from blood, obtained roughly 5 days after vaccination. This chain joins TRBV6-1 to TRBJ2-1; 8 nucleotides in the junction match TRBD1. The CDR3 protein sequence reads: CASSTPDRANEQFF. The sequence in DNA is TGTGCCAGCAGTACACCGGACAGGGCCAATGAGCAGTTCTTC.